The source of this T cell receptor (beta chain) is a study of blood T cell repertoires in COVID-19. About the research overall: The analysed material was cDNA or gDNA that came from T cells, B-cell-depleted T cells, or PBMCs.

Participants spanned ages roughly 18 to 90 years and resided in some 22 US areas. In assigning cohorts, the study relied on participant-reported clinical history. Methods used by the authors: Cell counts per sample came from amplifying reference gene primers. Sequenced by immunoSEQ multiplex PCR; TCRdb stores in-frame clones only, minus some. That table is the source of V, J and clone size, and D and trimming were worked out from the DNA. The sample lists under 200,000 clones; approximately 81% were seen once. CDR1 is LGHDT, CDR2 YNNKEL, per germline (reference sequence). There are 14 residues in the CDR3. Trimming cost V 7 bases and J 5 bases; bases outside gene matches: 9.

The sequence came from a man in his sixties who had recovered from COVID-19. The genes are TRBV3-1 (or the pseudogene TRBV3-2) and TRBJ2-3; the match to TRBD2 covers 7 bases. The sample consisted of PBMCs or T cells enriched from blood (not recorded which). The DNA of the CDR3 is TGTGCCAGCACCCTAGGGGTAGCGGGAGATACGCAGTATTTT. Protein: CASTLGVAGDTQYF.